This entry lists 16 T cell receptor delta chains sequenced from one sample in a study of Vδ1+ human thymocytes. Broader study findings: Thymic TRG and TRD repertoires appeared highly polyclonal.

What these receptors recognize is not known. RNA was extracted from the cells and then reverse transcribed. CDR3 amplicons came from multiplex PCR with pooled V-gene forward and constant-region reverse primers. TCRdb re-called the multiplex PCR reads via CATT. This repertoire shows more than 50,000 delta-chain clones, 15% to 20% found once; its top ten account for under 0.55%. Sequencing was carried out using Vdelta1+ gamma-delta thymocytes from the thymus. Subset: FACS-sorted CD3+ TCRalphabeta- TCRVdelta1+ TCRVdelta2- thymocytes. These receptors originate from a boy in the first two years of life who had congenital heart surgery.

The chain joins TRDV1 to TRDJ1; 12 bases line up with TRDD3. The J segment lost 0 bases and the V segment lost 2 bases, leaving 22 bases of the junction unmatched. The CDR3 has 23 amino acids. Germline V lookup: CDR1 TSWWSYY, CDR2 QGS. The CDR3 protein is CALGESVPLSLYWGILYTDKLIF. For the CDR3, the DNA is TGTGCTCTTGGGGAATCGGTCCCACTATCCTTGTACTGGGGGATACTGTACACCGATAAACTCATCTTT.

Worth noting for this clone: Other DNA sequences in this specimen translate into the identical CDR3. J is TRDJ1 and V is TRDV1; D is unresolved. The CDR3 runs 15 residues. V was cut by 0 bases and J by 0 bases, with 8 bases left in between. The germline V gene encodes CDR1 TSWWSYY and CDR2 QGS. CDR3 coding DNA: TGTGCTCTTGGGGAACTAGGGCTTTACACCGATAAACTCATCTTT. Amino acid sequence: CALGELGLYTDKLIF.

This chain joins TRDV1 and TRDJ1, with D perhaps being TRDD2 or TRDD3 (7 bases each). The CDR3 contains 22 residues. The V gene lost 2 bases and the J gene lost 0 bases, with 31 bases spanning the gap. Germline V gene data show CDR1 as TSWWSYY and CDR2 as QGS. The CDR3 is CALGESFPTGEWGTLNTDKLIF. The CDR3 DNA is TGTGCTCTTGGGGAATCCTTTCCTACAGGGGAATGGGGGACCCTCAACACCGATAAACTCATCTTT.

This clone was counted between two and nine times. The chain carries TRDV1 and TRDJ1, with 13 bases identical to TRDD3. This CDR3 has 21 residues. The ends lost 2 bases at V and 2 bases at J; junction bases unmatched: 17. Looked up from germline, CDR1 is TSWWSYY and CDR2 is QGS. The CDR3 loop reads CALGETDEGTGGYGLTDKLIF. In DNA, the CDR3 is TGTGCTCTTGGGGAAACGGACGAAGGTACTGGGGGATACGGGTTGACCGATAAACTCATCTTT.

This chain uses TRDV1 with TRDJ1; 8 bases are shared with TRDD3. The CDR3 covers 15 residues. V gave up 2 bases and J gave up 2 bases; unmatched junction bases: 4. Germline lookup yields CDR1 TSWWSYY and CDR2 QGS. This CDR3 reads CALGEGHWGTDKLIF. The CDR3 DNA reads TGTGCTCTTGGGGAAGGCCACTGGGGGACCGATAAACTCATCTTT.

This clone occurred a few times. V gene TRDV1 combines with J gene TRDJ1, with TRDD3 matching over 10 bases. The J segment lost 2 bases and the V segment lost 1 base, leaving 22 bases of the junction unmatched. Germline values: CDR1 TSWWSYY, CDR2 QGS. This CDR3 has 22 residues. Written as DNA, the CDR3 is TGTGCTCTTGGGGAACCGTCCCCCTCTCTGAGGGGGATACGCTCTTGGACCGATAAACTCATCTTT. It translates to CALGEPSPSLRGIRSWTDKLIF.

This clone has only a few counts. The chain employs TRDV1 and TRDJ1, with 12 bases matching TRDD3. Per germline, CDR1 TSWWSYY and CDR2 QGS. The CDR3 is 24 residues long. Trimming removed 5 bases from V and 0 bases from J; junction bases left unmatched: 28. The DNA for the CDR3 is TGTGCTCTTGGGAGCTTCCCCCTAGGTACTGGGGGATACCGTCCCGTACCGTACACCGATAAACTCATCTTT. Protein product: CALGSFPLGTGGYRPVPYTDKLIF.

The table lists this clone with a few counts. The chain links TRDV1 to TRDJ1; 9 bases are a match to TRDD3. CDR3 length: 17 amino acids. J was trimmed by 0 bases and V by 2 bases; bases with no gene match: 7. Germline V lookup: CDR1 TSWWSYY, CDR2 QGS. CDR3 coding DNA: TGTGCTCTTGGGGAAAAGCTGGGGGATCTGTACACCGATAAACTCATCTTT. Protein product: CALGEKLGDLYTDKLIF.

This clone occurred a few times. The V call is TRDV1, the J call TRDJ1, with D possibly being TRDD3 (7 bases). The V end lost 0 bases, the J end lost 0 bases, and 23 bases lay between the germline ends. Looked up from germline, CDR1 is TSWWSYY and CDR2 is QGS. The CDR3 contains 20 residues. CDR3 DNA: TGTGCTCTTGGGGAACTGGGGGTCCTACGGCTGGGGGGATACACCGATAAACTCATCTTT. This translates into CALGELGVLRLGGYTDKLIF.

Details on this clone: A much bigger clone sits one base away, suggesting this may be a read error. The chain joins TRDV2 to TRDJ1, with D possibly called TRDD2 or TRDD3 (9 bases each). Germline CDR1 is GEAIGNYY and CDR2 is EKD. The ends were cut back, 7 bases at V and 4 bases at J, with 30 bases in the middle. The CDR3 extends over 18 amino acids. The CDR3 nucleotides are TGTGCCTGCGCCTTCCTACTGTCTGGGGGATGCGACGGCGATAAACTCATCTTT. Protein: CACAFLLSGGCDGDKLIF.

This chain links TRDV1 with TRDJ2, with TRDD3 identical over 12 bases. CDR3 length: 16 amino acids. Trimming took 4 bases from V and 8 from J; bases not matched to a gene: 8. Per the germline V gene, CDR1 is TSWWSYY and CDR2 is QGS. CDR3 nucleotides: TGTGCTCTTGGGGCTATTAAAACTGGGGGATACGCACAACTCTTCTTT. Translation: CALGAIKTGGYAQLFF.

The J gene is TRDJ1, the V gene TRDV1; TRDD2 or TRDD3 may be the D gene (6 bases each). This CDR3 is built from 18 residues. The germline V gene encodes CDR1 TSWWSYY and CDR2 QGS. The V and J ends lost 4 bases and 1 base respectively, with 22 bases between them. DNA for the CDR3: TGTGCTCTTGGGGGAAGCCTTCCCCATCAACTGGGCACCGATAAACTCATCTTT. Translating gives CALGGSLPHQLGTDKLIF.

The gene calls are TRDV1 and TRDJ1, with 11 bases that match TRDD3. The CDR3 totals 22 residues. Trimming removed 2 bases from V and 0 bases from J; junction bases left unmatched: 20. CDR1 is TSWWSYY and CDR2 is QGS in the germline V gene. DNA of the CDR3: TGTGCTCTTGGGGAAACCGGGATTGAAGTAATACTGGGGGATAGCCACACCGATAAACTCATCTTT. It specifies CALGETGIEVILGDSHTDKLIF.

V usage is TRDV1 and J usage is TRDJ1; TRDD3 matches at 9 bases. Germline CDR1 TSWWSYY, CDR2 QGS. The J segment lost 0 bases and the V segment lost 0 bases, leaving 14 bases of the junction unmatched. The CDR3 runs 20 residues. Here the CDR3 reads CALGELGAYWGRKYTDKLIF. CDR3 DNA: TGTGCTCTTGGGGAACTAGGGGCTTACTGGGGGAGGAAGTACACCGATAAACTCATCTTT.

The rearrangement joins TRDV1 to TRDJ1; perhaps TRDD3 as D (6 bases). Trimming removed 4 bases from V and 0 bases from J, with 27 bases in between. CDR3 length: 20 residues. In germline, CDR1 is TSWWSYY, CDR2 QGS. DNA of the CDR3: TGTGCTCTTGGGGGCCACTCCGACGGGGGGAATCTGCAGTACACCGATAAACTCATCTTT. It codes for CALGGHSDGGNLQYTDKLIF.

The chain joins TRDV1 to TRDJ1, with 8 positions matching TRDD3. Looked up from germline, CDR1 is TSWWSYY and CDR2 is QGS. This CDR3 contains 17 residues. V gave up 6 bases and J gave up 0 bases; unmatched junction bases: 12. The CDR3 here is CALGPTPLLGDTDKLIF. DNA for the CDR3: TGTGCTCTTGGCCCAACTCCCCTACTGGGGGACACCGATAAACTCATCTTT.